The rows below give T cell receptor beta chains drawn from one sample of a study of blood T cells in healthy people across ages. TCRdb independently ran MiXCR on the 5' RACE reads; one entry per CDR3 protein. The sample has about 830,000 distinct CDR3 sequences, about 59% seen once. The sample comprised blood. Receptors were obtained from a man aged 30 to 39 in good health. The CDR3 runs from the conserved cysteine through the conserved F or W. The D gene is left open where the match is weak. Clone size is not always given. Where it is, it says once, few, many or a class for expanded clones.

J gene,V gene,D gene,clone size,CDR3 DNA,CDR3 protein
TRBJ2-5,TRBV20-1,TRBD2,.,TGCAGTGCTACCCCGGACGGGCGGGGGGCCCTACGGGAGCAGTACTTC,CSATPDGRGALREQYF
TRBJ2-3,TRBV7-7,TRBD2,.,TGTGCTAGCAGTAATGCAGCGGGGAGTACAGATACGCAGTATTTT,CASSNAAGSTDTQYF
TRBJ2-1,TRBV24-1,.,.,TGTGCCACCAGTGATTTGTTAGGGGACTACAATGAGCAGTTCTTC,CATSDLLGDYNEQFF
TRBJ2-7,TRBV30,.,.,TGTGCCTGGAGTGAACAGGTGTCCTACGAGCAGTACTTC,CAWSEQVSYEQYF
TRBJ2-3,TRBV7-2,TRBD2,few,TGTGCCAGCAGCTACCCCCCGGGACTAGCGGGGGGCACAGATACGCAGTATTTT,CASSYPPGLAGGTDTQYF
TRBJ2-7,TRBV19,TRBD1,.,TGTGCCAGTAGTATACATCGGACAGGGGGCTCCTACGAGCAGTACTTC,CASSIHRTGGSYEQYF
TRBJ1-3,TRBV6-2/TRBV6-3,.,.,TGTGCCAGCACCGGACAGAATCGGGACACCATATATTTT,CASTGQNRDTIYF
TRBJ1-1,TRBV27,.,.,TGTGCCAGCAGCTTGACCCTGACGAGTTGGTACACTGAAGCTTTCTTT,CASSLTLTSWYTEAFF
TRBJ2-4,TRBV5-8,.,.,TGTGCCAGCAGCTTGGCAGTATCGATTCAGTACTTC,CASSLAVSIQYF
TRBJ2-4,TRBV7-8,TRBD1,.,TGTGCCAGCAGCTTCGACAGGGCGTTAGCCAAAAACATTCAGTACTTC,CASSFDRALAKNIQYF
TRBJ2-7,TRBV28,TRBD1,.,TGTGCCAGCAGTTTTGGGACAGGGCTTTTGTACGAGCAGTACTTC,CASSFGTGLLYEQYF
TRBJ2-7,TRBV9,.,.,TGTGCCAGCAGTCCCAACGGGGGCCTTCCCTACGAGCAGTACTTC,CASSPNGGLPYEQYF
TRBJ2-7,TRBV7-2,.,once,TGTGCCAGCAGCTTAGATCCGGAAGGATCTCGTGAGCAGTACTTC,CASSLDPEGSREQYF
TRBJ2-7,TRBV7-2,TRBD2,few,TGTGCCAGCAGCTCCAGGATTGGCGGGGGGATCTACGAGCAGTACTTC,CASSSRIGGGIYEQYF
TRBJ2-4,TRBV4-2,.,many,TGTGCCAGCAAATCTCCTTGGGGGGAAGCCAAAAACATTCAGTACTTC,CASKSPWGEAKNIQYF
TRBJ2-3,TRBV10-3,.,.,TGTGCCGCCGAAAGTCGGGGAGGCACAGATACGCAGTATTTT,CAAESRGGTDTQYF
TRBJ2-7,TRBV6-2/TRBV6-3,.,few,TGTGCCAGCAGTTACGGTCTCTCGGGGGCCTCCTACGAGCAGTACTTC,CASSYGLSGASYEQYF
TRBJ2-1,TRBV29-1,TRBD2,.,TGCAGCCTGATCGGGGGGGAATACAATGAGCAGTTCTTC,CSLIGGEYNEQFF
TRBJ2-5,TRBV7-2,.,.,TGTGCCAGCAGCCCACTTTTGGCAGGGGAGACCCAGTACTTC,CASSPLLAGETQYF
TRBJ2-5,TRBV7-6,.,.,TGTGCCAGCAGCCTCTTCACAGGGTCATCCCAAGAGACCCAGTACTTC,CASSLFTGSSQETQYF
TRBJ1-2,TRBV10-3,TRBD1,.,TGTGCCATCGATGTAGACAGGGATGGTGGCTACACCTTC,CAIDVDRDGGYTF
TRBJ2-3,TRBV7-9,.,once,TGTGCCAGCAGCTTAGATCCTGGACCGAGCACAGATACGCAGTATTTT,CASSLDPGPSTDTQYF
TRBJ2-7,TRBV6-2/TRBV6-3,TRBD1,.,TGTGCCAGCAGCATCGGGACAGGAGGGATCTACGAGCAGTACTTC,CASSIGTGGIYEQYF
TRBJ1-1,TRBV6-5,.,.,TGTGCCAGCAGTTACTCGACAGGTCTTAACACTGAAGCTTTCTTT,CASSYSTGLNTEAFF
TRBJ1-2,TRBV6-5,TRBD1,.,TGTGCCAGCACAAAAACAGGGGGCGCTAACTATGGCTACACCTTC,CASTKTGGANYGYTF
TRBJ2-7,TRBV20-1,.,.,TGCAGTGCTAATCGCCCCTCTGGAAACTACGGGCAGTACTTC,CSANRPSGNYGQYF
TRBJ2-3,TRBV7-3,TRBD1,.,TGTGCCAGCAGCTTAATGGGACAGGGGGCGACAGATACGCAGTATTTT,CASSLMGQGATDTQYF
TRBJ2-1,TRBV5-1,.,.,TGCGCCAGCAGAGTAAGAGGGGTAAACCAGTTTGAGGAGCAGTTCTTC,CASRVRGVNQFEEQFF
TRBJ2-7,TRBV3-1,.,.,TGTGCCAGCAGCCAAGGGTCAGGGGCGTACTACGAGCAGTACTTC,CASSQGSGAYYEQYF
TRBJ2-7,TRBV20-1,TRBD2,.,TGCAGTGCTAGAGATATAAGGACTAGCCTTATCTACGAGCAGTACTTC,CSARDIRTSLIYEQYF
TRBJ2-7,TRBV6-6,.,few,TGTGCCAGCAACGACCCCCAGGGTTTTATGTACGAGCAGTACTTC,CASNDPQGFMYEQYF
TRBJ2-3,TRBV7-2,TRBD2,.,TGTGCCAGCAGCTTATATAGCGGGGGGGGTACAGATACGCAGTATTTT,CASSLYSGGGTDTQYF
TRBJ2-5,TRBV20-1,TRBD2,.,TGCAGTGCTAGAGGGCTAGCGGAAAACGACCTGATACAAGAGACCCAGTACTTC,CSARGLAENDLIQETQYF
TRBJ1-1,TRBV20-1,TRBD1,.,TGCAGTGCTACCTCAGGGGGGCTGAACACTGAAGCTTTCTTT,CSATSGGLNTEAFF
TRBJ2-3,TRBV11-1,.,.,TGTGCCAGCAGCTTAAGACTCGTTGAAGATACGCAGTATTTT,CASSLRLVEDTQYF
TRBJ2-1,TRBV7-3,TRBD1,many,TGTGCCAGCGGCGTAGGGGGCGCCTACAATGAGCAGTTCTTC,CASGVGGAYNEQFF
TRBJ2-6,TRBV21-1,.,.,TGTGCCAGCAGCCTCTCCCCACAGGGGCTCTTCTCCTCTGGGGCCAACGTCCTGACTTTC,CASSLSPQGLFSSGANVLTF
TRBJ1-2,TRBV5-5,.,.,TGTGCCAGCAGCTTTCTGGCAGACGGAAACTATGGCTACACCTTC,CASSFLADGNYGYTF